Below are 20 T cell receptor beta chains sequenced from a single sample in a study of cytotoxic CD8 clonotypes in ibrutinib-treated CLL. Only in-frame clones appear in the TCRdb table, and some are missing; sequencing was by immunoSEQ multiplex PCR. The sample gives 160,000 or so clones, nearly 90% of which show up once; approximately 2.9% is in the top ten. Sequencing used PBMCs, obtained at disease progression, from a patient treated with ibrutinib. The source is a human donor with chronic lymphocytic leukemia.

CDR3 protein: CASSLLAFNEQFF. CDR3 coding DNA: TGTGCCAGCAGCTTACTAGCTTTCAATGAGCAGTTCTTC. V usage is TRBV7-3 and J usage is TRBJ2-1; D is perhaps TRBD2 (5 bases). Germline V CDR1 and CDR2: SGHTA, FQGTGA. The CDR3 covers 13 residues. Between the trimmed V and J ends, which lost 2 bases and 6 bases, there was a span of 8 bases. Based on the CDR3 plus reference TRBV7-3 and TRBJ2-1, the full variable domain is GAGVSQTPSNKVTEKGKYVELRCDPISGHTALYWYRQSLGQGPEFLIYFQGTGAADDSGLPNDRFFAVRPEGSVSTLKIQRTERGDSAVYLCASSLLAFNEQFFGPGTRLTVL.

The sample holds one count of this clone. The CDR3 sequence is CASSDPRDRENGNEQYF. The CDR3 nucleotides are TGTGCCAGCAGTGACCCCCGGGACAGGGAGAACGGGAACGAGCAGTACTTC. This chain connects TRBV6-4 to TRBJ2-7; 9 positions match TRBD1. From germline, CDR1 is MRHNA and CDR2 SNTAGT. This CDR3 is 17 amino acids long. Trimming removed 2 bases from V and 5 bases from J; junction bases left unmatched: 13.

The DNA of the CDR3 is TGTGCCCGAACGGGGACTAGCGGCACAGATACGCAGTATTTT. Its translation: CARTGTSGTDTQYF. V is TRBV2 and J is TRBJ2-3; 10 bases agree with TRBD2. CDR1 is SNHLY and CDR2 is FYNNEI in the germline V gene. The CDR3 runs 14 residues. The ends lost 11 bases at V and 1 base at J; junction bases unmatched: 6. Full variable domain (rest looked up from reference TRBV2 and TRBJ2-3): EPEVTQTPSHQVTQMGQEVILRCVPISNHLYFYWYRQILGQKVEFLVSFYNNEISEKSEIFDDQFSVERPDGSNFTLKIRSTKLEDSAMYFCARTGTSGTDTQYFGPGTRLTVL.

CDR3 bases: TGTGCCAGCAGCAGATGGGGGGGACAGAATAACTATGGCTACACCTTC. This gives the protein CASSRWGGQNNYGYTF. The V and J genes are TRBV27 and TRBJ1-2; 7 bases are shared with TRBD1. Germline lookup yields CDR1 MNHEY and CDR2 SMNVEV (reference sequence). The CDR3 spans 16 residues. The J segment lost 1 base and the V segment lost 6 bases, leaving 11 bases of the junction unmatched.

The chain links TRBV10-3 to TRBJ1-1; D gene ambiguous. From germline, CDR1 is ENHRY and CDR2 SYGVKD. V gave up 0 bases and J gave up 8 bases, with 10 bases separating them. This CDR3 contains 13 residues. CDR3: CAISESEGKEAFF. The CDR3 DNA is TGTGCCATCAGTGAGTCGGAGGGAAAGGAAGCTTTCTTT.

The CDR3 protein is CASSYTGTGLNEQFF. CDR3 nucleotides: TGTGCCAGCAGTTACACCGGGACAGGGTTAAATGAGCAGTTCTTC. This chain uses TRBV6-5 with TRBJ2-1, with 9 positions matching TRBD1. Losses at the gene ends were 2 bases for V and 7 bases for J; bases not matched to a gene: 6. The CDR3 extends over 15 amino acids. Looked up from germline, CDR1 is MNHEY and CDR2 is SVGAGI.

The V gene is TRBV9, the J gene TRBJ2-6, with D tentatively TRBD2 (7 bases). Germline assignment: CDR1 SGDLS and CDR2 YYNGEE. The V gene lost 3 bases and the J gene lost 4 bases, with 23 bases spanning the gap. The CDR3 is made up of 19 amino acids. This CDR3 reads CASSAPLRGGLLGANVLTF. CDR3 DNA sequence: TGTGCCAGCAGCGCCCCCCTCAGGGGAGGGTTACTAGGGGCCAACGTCCTGACTTTC.

This sequence joins TRBV28 and TRBJ1-5; D is unresolved. V was trimmed by 6 bases and J by 3 bases, leaving 9 bases between them. The CDR3 is made up of 13 amino acids. Germline lookup yields CDR1 MDHEN and CDR2 SYDVKM. The CDR3: CASRKELNQPQHF. The CDR3 DNA sequence: TGTGCCAGCAGGAAGGAACTCAATCAGCCCCAGCATTTT.

The chain joins TRBV28 to TRBJ2-3, with D possibly being TRBD1 (5 bases). The germline CDR1 and CDR2 sequences are MDHEN and SYDVKM. The V end was cut by 4 bases, the J end by 3 bases, with 11 bases between. The CDR3 extends over 14 amino acids. CDR3 amino acids: CASSWRQPTDTQYF. The CDR3 DNA follows: TGTGCCAGCAGTTGGAGACAGCCAACAGATACGCAGTATTTT.

This clone has just one count. The rearrangement joins TRBV28 to TRBJ1-3, with 12 nucleotides matching TRBD1. V was clipped by 5 bases and J by 1 base; unmatched bases: 9. Germline lookup yields CDR1 MDHEN and CDR2 SYDVKM. The length of the CDR3 is 18 residues. The CDR3 nucleotides read TGTGCCAGCAGTCCCCTGGGACAGGGGGCGAGTTCTGGAAACACCATATATTTT. This sequence encodes CASSPLGQGASSGNTIYF.

V is TRBV2 and J is TRBJ1-2, with D tentatively TRBD1 (5 bases). Germline-derived CDR1 and CDR2 are SNHLY and FYNNEI. This CDR3 spans 14 amino acids. V was pared by 6 bases and J by 4 bases, with 15 bases between. The CDR3: CASSDSRVGYGYTF. CDR3 bases: TGTGCCAGCAGCGACAGCCGAGTGGGCTATGGCTACACCTTC.

This chain uses TRBV4-3 with TRBJ2-7; D gene uncertain. With 4 bases removed from V and 2 bases from J, the gap between germline ends came to 18 bases. Germline V lookup: CDR1 LGHNA, CDR2 YSLEER. This CDR3 region has 16 residues. In DNA form, the CDR3 reads TGCGCCAGCAGCCCGAAAGACACCAACCCGACCTACGAGCAGTACTTC. Its protein product is CASSPKDTNPTYEQYF.

This chain links TRBV11-2 with TRBJ1-1; 9 bases align to TRBD1. There are 14 residues in the CDR3. J was trimmed by 7 bases and V by 5 bases; bases with no gene match: 8. CDR1 and CDR2 (germline): SGHAT, FQNNGV. This CDR3 is CASSTNRGRLEAFF. The CDR3 nucleotides read TGTGCCAGCAGCACGAACAGGGGGCGCCTTGAAGCTTTCTTT. Complete variable domain (other parts from reference TRBV11-2 and TRBJ1-1): EAGVAQSPRYKIIEKRQSVAFWCNPISGHATLYWYQQILGQGPKLLIQFQNNGVVDDSQLPKDRFSAERLKGVDSTLKIQPAKLEDSAVYLCASSTNRGRLEAFFGQGTRLTVV.

The chain couples TRBV5-1 to TRBJ2-3; the match to TRBD2 covers 8 bases. Germline values: CDR1 SGHRS, CDR2 YFSETQ. The CDR3 loop spans 17 amino acids. Unmatched junction bases numbered 13, after V lost 5 bases and J lost 2 bases. The CDR3 is CASRSPQAGDTTDTQYF. The DNA for the CDR3 is TGCGCCAGCAGGTCCCCACAAGCGGGAGATACCACAGATACGCAGTATTTT. The entire variable domain, with the rest obtained from reference TRBV5-1 and TRBJ2-3, is as follows: KAGVTQTPRYLIKTRGQQVTLSCSPISGHRSVSWYQQTPGQGLQFLFEYFSETQRNKGNFPGRFSGRQFSNSRSEMNVSTLELGDSALYLCASRSPQAGDTTDTQYFGPGTRLTVL.

This chain links TRBV27 with TRBJ2-1; 7 bases match TRBD2. Germline loops: CDR1 MNHEY, CDR2 SMNVEV (reference sequence). V lost 2 bases to trimming and J lost 4 bases; unmatched junction nucleotides: 8. This CDR3 contains 16 residues. This CDR3 reads CASSLAGVGWYNEQFF. The CDR3 nucleotides are TGTGCCAGCAGTTTAGCGGGAGTAGGGTGGTACAATGAGCAGTTCTTC.

The CDR3 spells CASTPDQTNTGELFF. Here the CDR3 DNA reads TGTGCCAGCACTCCGGACCAAACGAACACCGGGGAGCTGTTTTTT. V usage is TRBV6-5 and J usage is TRBJ2-2; D not certain. Trimming took 7 bases from V and 0 from J, leaving 12 bases between them. Germline V gives CDR1 MNHEY, CDR2 SVGAGI. CDR3 size: 15 residues.

The chain employs TRBV6-6 and TRBJ2-3, with D possibly matching TRBD2 (5 bases). Trimming took 6 bases from V and 0 from J, leaving 16 bases between them. The CDR3 is made up of 16 amino acids. Germline V gives CDR1 MNHNY, CDR2 SVGAGI (reference sequence). The CDR3 region has the DNA TGTGCCAGCAGGGCCGGACGGGGAACTAGCACAGATACGCAGTATTTT. Translating gives CASRAGRGTSTDTQYF.

V and J are TRBV18 and TRBJ2-7, with 10 bases aligning to TRBD2. V dropped 3 bases and J dropped 7; count of bases not matched to a gene: 18. CDR1 and CDR2 (germline): KGHSH, LQKENI. There are 18 residues in the CDR3. CDR3 coding DNA: TGTGCCAGCTCACCGAGCGCCTCCAACATAGCGGGAGGACAAGAGCAGTACTTC. Residues: CASSPSASNIAGGQEQYF.

The genes are TRBV2 and TRBJ2-7; D is possibly TRBD1 (6 bases). Per germline, CDR1 SNHLY and CDR2 FYNNEI. The CDR3 runs 15 residues. Trimming took off 5 bases at V and 1 base at J, with 15 bases between the two ends. The CDR3 region has the DNA TGTGCCAGCAGTTCGACAGAACAGGGATCCTACGAGCAGTACTTC. It encodes CASSSTEQGSYEQYF.

This chain joins TRBV4-3 and TRBJ2-1, with D uncertain. Trimming left V 0 bases short and J 2 bases short, with 8 bases between. Germline V lookup: CDR1 LGHNA, CDR2 YSLEER. The CDR3 runs to 15 residues. The CDR3 protein is CASSQDTRPYNEQFF. In DNA, the CDR3 is TGCGCCAGCAGCCAAGATACTCGTCCCTACAATGAGCAGTTCTTC.